This TCR beta chain comes out of a study of regulatory T cells in long-lasting Graves disease (dated by TCRdb to the early 2020s). Looking at the study overall: Antithyroid drugs had been taken for less than 3 months by newly diagnosed Graves' disease patients. Peripheral blood TCR sequencing and RNA sequencing compared persistent Graves' disease patients with newly diagnosed Graves' disease patients. The study was registered as a clinical trial and conducted in China. TCR sequencing covered around 13 persistent and about 20 newly diagnosed Graves' disease patients, some 35 samples in total.

Library generation was performed with multiplex PCR. The listed sequencing device is Illumina HiSeq 4000. iRepertoire HTBI primers and Arm-PCR amplification of CDR3 regions were used to construct TCR beta libraries. Before sequencing, the PCR products underwent gel purification. On the study's bioinformatics: Across samples, around 62 TRBV and 15 or so TRBJ segments were identified and used for gene usage analysis of CDR3 amino acid clonotypes. COPE and FqMerger were used to merge filtered high-quality paired reads into contigs. Contigs were aligned with BLAST to IMGT TRBV, TRBD and TRBJ reference genes, and CDR3 was defined per IMGT. Any clonotype with a frequency above 0.1% was counted as a highly expanded clone. Repertoire diversity was measured by Shannon entropy, and V-J evenness by the Gini coefficient. A clonotype was considered public if more than one individual shared it. TCRdb reprocessed the public reads (quality trimming at Q25 with fastp, clone calling with MiXCR) and kept in-frame beta chains. Entries that share a CDR3 protein sequence are merged under the most common genes and DNA. TCRdb assigned the V and J calls; the authors' analysis was not used. The sample has under 250,000 distinct CDR3 sequences on record, 20% of them singletons. The ten largest make up around 13% of the sample.

The time point label corresponds to: newly diagnosed GD, antithyroid drugs for less than 3 months. For both TCR sequencing and RNA sequencing, RNA was extracted from PBMCs using TRIzol. Graves' disease was diagnosed according to American Thyroid Association guidelines. Patients for the study were recruited at an endocrinology department in Xi'an, China. Each patient gave approximately 10 milliliters of peripheral blood, collected in an EDTA anticoagulant tube. PBMCs were isolated by Ficoll Paque Plus density gradient separation without further T cell sorting. An Agilent 2100 Bioanalyzer and agarose gel were used to check RNA quality, while a NanoDrop 2000 measured RNA concentration. From the cysteine through the phenylalanine, the CDR3 covers 14 amino acids. CDR3 DNA is the only sequence kept; it has 42 bases, read in frame from the first base. CDR1 SGHNT and CDR2 YENEEA are derived from the germline V gene. V loses 5 bases of germline sequence and J loses 10 bases, and the interval between the two ends is 18 bases.

What the research found in general, with its limitations: Only the TCR beta chain was sequenced and analyzed. Preferential use of TRBV28, TRBJ1-2 and TRBJ2-5 was observed in persistent disease, whereas TRBV20-1 and TRBJ2-1 were favored in newly diagnosed disease. The authors acknowledged the small sample size as a limitation that may reduce accuracy. The study examined only peripheral blood because the primary lesion, thyroid tissue, could not be accessed. Persistent patients shared more public clonotypes among themselves (around 2,500) than newly diagnosed patients did (more than 950). Compared with newly diagnosed patients, persistent Graves' disease patients had lower TCR Shannon entropy and fewer highly expanded clones, which suggests clonal expansion.

This clonotype was observed many times. No antigen is known for it. The input lacks base qualities; no much larger clone sits a single base away. The sequencing here drew on peripheral blood mononuclear cells (PBMCs), taken at new diagnosis, from a patient treated with antithyroid drugs. This chain joins TRBV11-3 to TRBJ2-1; the D gene may be TRBD1 or TRBD2, since each aligns over 5 bases. This TCR derives from a female donor with Graves disease. The DNA sequence reads TGTGCCAGCAGCACCCACCAGGGAACGGGAGAGCAGTTCTTC. It translates as CASSTHQGTGEQFF.